The 23 T cell receptor beta chains given below trace back to one sample, sequenced in a study of cytotoxic CD8 clonotypes in ibrutinib-treated CLL. TCRdb keeps only in-frame clones here, not all; method: immunoSEQ multiplex PCR. The data contain some 200,000 clones, around 70% of them seen just once; the ten biggest clones take up 5.5% to 7%. The source material was PBMCs, sampled after 12 months of ibrutinib treatment. The receptors were gathered from a human donor with chronic lymphocytic leukemia.

This rearrangement joins TRBV11-2 to TRBJ1-2; D remains ambiguous. V lost 7 bases to trimming and J lost 10 bases, with 25 bases between them. This CDR3 has 15 amino acids. In germline, CDR1 is SGHAT, CDR2 FQNNGV. The CDR3 here is CASTGGESPAGSYTF. The CDR3 nucleotides read TGTGCCAGCACCGGTGGGGAGTCACCCGCGGGGTCCTACACCTTC.

The chain has TRBV4-2 and TRBJ2-1; the match to TRBD2 covers 10 bases. The V gene end was trimmed by 0 bases and the J gene end by 1 base; junction bases not matched to a gene: 6. Germline loops: CDR1 LGHNA, CDR2 YNFKEQ. The CDR3 covers 18 residues. The CDR3 loop is CASSQDLAGVRSYNEQFF. The DNA of the CDR3 is TGTGCCAGCAGCCAAGACCTAGCGGGAGTTCGATCCTACAATGAGCAGTTCTTC.

The V call is TRBV30, the J call TRBJ1-2; possibly TRBD1 for D (5 bases). With 5 bases removed from V and 4 bases from J, the gap between germline ends came to 23 bases. Per germline, CDR1 GTSNPN and CDR2 SVGIG (reference sequence). The CDR3 length is 16 residues. The CDR3 DNA is TGTGCCTGGGAACGTCCGTCAGGGTTGTCAGTCTATGGCTACACCTTC. It encodes CAWERPSGLSVYGYTF.

The chain employs TRBV27 and TRBJ2-7; 9 bases align to TRBD2. This CDR3 region has 16 residues. Trimming cost V 2 bases and J 5 bases; bases outside gene matches: 10. Germline-derived CDR1 and CDR2 are MNHEY and SMNVEV (reference sequence). The CDR3 spells CASSLNGSGSYHEQYF. The CDR3 coding sequence is TGTGCCAGCAGTTTAAATGGTAGCGGGAGTTACCACGAGCAGTACTTC.

This clone was seen a few times. V and J are TRBV9 and TRBJ1-6; 9 bases align to TRBD1. J gave up 10 bases and V 4 bases, and 15 bases lay outside the gene matches. The CDR3 has 17 residues. Germline V CDR1 and CDR2: SGDLS, YYNGEE. CDR3 amino acids: CASSNRDRVLEESPLHF. The DNA of the CDR3 is TGTGCCAGCAGCAACCGGGACAGGGTATTGGAAGAATCACCCCTCCACTTT.

This chain uses TRBV18 with TRBJ2-1, with D perhaps TRBD2 (6 bases). V shed 6 bases and J shed 4 bases, with 13 bases lying between them. CDR3 size: 14 residues. Germline V gene data show CDR1 as KGHSH and CDR2 as LQKENI. CDR3 protein: CASSRGGEYNEQFF. CDR3 DNA: TGTGCCAGCTCCCGCGGAGGGGAGTACAATGAGCAGTTCTTC. The complete variable domain, with remaining parts taken from reference TRBV18 and TRBJ2-1, reads NAGVMQNPRHLVRRRGQEARLRCSPMKGHSHVYWYRQLPEEGLKFMVYLQKENIIDESGMPKERFSAEFPKEGPSILRIQQVVRGDSAAYFCASSRGGEYNEQFFGPGTRLTVL.

This chain links TRBV28 with TRBJ2-7; no firm D call. Germline V CDR1 and CDR2: MDHEN, SYDVKM. The CDR3 is 15 amino acids. With 4 bases removed from V and 5 bases from J, the gap between germline ends came to 18 bases. The DNA of the CDR3 is TGTGCCAGCAGTTCACCAGGCCACTTTTCCCACGAGCAGTACTTC. Its translation: CASSSPGHFSHEQYF.

The chain recombines TRBV5-1 with TRBJ1-1; D uncertain. Trimming removed 1 base at V and 3 bases at J, with 13 bases between. Germline V lookup: CDR1 SGHRS, CDR2 YFSETQ. The CDR3 is 15 amino acids. CDR3 loop: CASSLFSRGDTEAFF. The DNA for the CDR3 is TGCGCCAGCAGCTTGTTTAGTCGGGGTGACACTGAAGCTTTCTTT.

This clone has only a few counts. The chain recombines TRBV28 with TRBJ2-7; D not resolved. The V and J ends lost 3 bases and 7 bases respectively, with 13 bases between them. CDR1 and CDR2 from the germline V gene are MDHEN and SYDVKM. The CDR3 sequence is 13 residues long. The CDR3 loop reads CASSFHTLREQYF. The CDR3 DNA reads as TGTGCCAGCAGTTTCCACACCCTCAGGGAGCAGTACTTC.

CDR3 residues: CASSFRGRGNGYTF. The CDR3 bases are TGTGCCAGCAGTTTTCGGGGCAGGGGGAATGGCTACACCTTC. The chain uses TRBV28 and TRBJ1-2, with 7 bases lining up with TRBD1. The V and J ends lost 3 bases and 6 bases, in that order; junction bases with no gene match: 7. The CDR3 is made up of 14 amino acids. CDR1 is MDHEN, CDR2 SYDVKM, per germline.

The rearrangement joins TRBV4-1 to TRBJ2-1; unclear D gene. The CDR3 consists of 13 residues. The germline gives CDR1 MGHRA, CDR2 YSYEKL. V was pared by 3 bases and J by 12 bases, with 15 bases between. The CDR3 DNA sequence: TGCGCCAGCAGCCACGCCCCCCCGGCAGGGCAGTTCTTC. This translates into CASSHAPPAGQFF.

The rearrangement links TRBV6-1 to TRBJ2-7; D might be TRBD1 or TRBD2, each matching 5 bases. Trimming cost V 8 bases and J 4 bases, with 15 bases left between them. CDR3 size: 13 residues. CDR1 and CDR2 (germline): MNHNS, SASEGT. DNA for the CDR3: TGTGCCAGCGTTTGGGGGAGTTCTTACGAGCAGTACTTC. Its translation: CASVWGSSYEQYF.

The chain couples TRBV2 to TRBJ1-5; D possibly corresponds to TRBD1 (5 bases). Germline V CDR1 and CDR2: SNHLY, FYNNEI. The V and J ends lost 7 bases and 0 bases respectively, with 10 bases between them. CDR3 length: 14 residues. DNA of the CDR3: TGTGCCAGCAAGGTGGGGGATAGCAATCAGCCCCAGCATTTT. Its protein is CASKVGDSNQPQHF.

CDR3: CASSYSIGGGRTEAFF. The CDR3 coding sequence is TGTGCCAGCAGTTACTCGATTGGGGGCGGAAGGACTGAAGCTTTCTTT. The gene calls are TRBV6-5 and TRBJ1-1, with D perhaps TRBD1 (6 bases). The V and J ends lost 0 bases and 5 bases respectively, with 16 bases between them. Germline values: CDR1 MNHEY, CDR2 SVGAGI. The CDR3 is 16 residues long.

The J gene is TRBJ2-7, the V gene TRBV4-3; D is unresolved. V lost 0 bases and J lost 10, with 13 bases in between. This CDR3 spans 13 amino acids. Germline values: CDR1 LGHNA, CDR2 YSLEER. CDR3 nucleotides: TGCGCCAGCAGCCAAGAAAAGGCGTCGGCCCAGTACTTC. Translation gives CASSQEKASAQYF.

V usage is TRBV18 and J usage is TRBJ1-1; no clear D gene. V was shortened by 6 bases and J by 2 bases, with 16 bases between the two germline ends. The CDR3 totals 15 residues. Germline V gives CDR1 KGHSH, CDR2 LQKENI. The CDR3 protein is CASSTVRSTNTEAFF. The CDR3 coding sequence is TGTGCCAGCTCGACCGTGCGTAGCACCAACACTGAAGCTTTCTTT.

V usage is TRBV5-1 and J usage is TRBJ2-2; possibly TRBD1 for D (6 bases). The CDR3 has 16 residues. V was pared by 2 bases and J by 3 bases, with 14 bases between. Germline V gives CDR1 SGHRS, CDR2 YFSETQ. CDR3 nucleotide sequence: TGCGCCAGCAGCTTCATGGGCGGACAGCACACCGGGGAGCTGTTTTTT. It translates to CASSFMGGQHTGELFF.

This chain links TRBV6-6 with TRBJ1-4; 10 bases match TRBD1. The CDR3 has 16 residues. With V trimmed by 6 bases and J by 0 bases, 4 bases remained unmatched. Germline lookup yields CDR1 MNHNY and CDR2 SVGAGI (reference sequence). The CDR3 DNA follows: TGTGCCAGCAGGCCCGGGACAGGGGCAACTAATGAAAAACTGTTTTTT. Amino acids: CASRPGTGATNEKLFF.

The chain links TRBV27 to TRBJ1-1; D not certain. Per the germline V gene, CDR1 is MNHEY and CDR2 is SMNVEV (reference sequence). The CDR3 runs 14 residues. V dropped 5 bases and J dropped 0 bases, with 10 bases sitting between them. The CDR3 loop is CASSHHGMNTEAFF. As DNA, the CDR3 is TGTGCCAGCAGTCATCATGGGATGAACACTGAAGCTTTCTTT.

This clone has only one observation. DNA of the CDR3: TGTGCCAGCAAGGGGGGGCAGAATAGCAATCAGCCCCAGCATTTT. This encodes CASKGGQNSNQPQHF. The V gene is TRBV6-5, the J gene TRBJ1-5; D may be TRBD1 (6 bases). V was trimmed by 7 bases and J by 0 bases, leaving 13 bases between them. This CDR3 comprises 15 residues. Germline V gene sequence: CDR1 MNHEY, CDR2 SVGAGI.

The chain combines TRBV30 with TRBJ1-4; D ambiguous. CDR1 and CDR2 from the germline V gene are GTSNPN and SVGIG (reference sequence). The CDR3 is 15 amino acids. Trimming removed 1 base at V and 0 bases at J, with 9 bases between. CDR3 in DNA: TGTGCCTGGAGTGGCCAGCAGGCAACTAATGAAAAACTGTTTTTT. Its protein product is CAWSGQQATNEKLFF. Based on the CDR3 plus reference TRBV30 and TRBJ1-4, the full variable domain is SQTIHQWPATLVQPVGSPLSLECTVEGTSNPNLYWYRQAAGRGLQLLFYSVGIGQISSEVPQNLSASRPQDRQFILSSKKLLLSDSGFYLCAWSGQQATNEKLFFGSGTQLSVL.

The rearrangement joins TRBV7-3 to TRBJ1-2; 12 bases agree with TRBD1. Trimming took 3 bases from V and 6 from J; bases not matched to a gene: 5. The CDR3 has 15 amino acids. The germline V gene encodes CDR1 SGHTA and CDR2 FQGTGA. The CDR3 bases are TGTGCCAGCAGCTTGGGGACAGGGGGCAGGGATGGCTACACCTTC. It encodes CASSLGTGGRDGYTF. The full variable domain, completed using reference TRBV7-3 and TRBJ1-2, is GAGVSQTPSNKVTEKGKYVELRCDPISGHTALYWYRQSLGQGPEFLIYFQGTGAADDSGLPNDRFFAVRPEGSVSTLKIQRTERGDSAVYLCASSLGTGGRDGYTFGSGTRLTVV.

The CDR3 loop is CASSSPQGREAFF. CDR3 nucleotides: TGTGCCAGCAGTTCGCCCCAGGGCCGAGAAGCTTTCTTT. The rearrangement links TRBV6-5 to TRBJ1-1; possibly TRBD1 for D (5 bases). The CDR3 covers 13 residues. Germline CDR1 MNHEY, CDR2 SVGAGI. Trimming shortened V by 4 bases and J by 8 bases, and 14 bases separated the two germline ends.